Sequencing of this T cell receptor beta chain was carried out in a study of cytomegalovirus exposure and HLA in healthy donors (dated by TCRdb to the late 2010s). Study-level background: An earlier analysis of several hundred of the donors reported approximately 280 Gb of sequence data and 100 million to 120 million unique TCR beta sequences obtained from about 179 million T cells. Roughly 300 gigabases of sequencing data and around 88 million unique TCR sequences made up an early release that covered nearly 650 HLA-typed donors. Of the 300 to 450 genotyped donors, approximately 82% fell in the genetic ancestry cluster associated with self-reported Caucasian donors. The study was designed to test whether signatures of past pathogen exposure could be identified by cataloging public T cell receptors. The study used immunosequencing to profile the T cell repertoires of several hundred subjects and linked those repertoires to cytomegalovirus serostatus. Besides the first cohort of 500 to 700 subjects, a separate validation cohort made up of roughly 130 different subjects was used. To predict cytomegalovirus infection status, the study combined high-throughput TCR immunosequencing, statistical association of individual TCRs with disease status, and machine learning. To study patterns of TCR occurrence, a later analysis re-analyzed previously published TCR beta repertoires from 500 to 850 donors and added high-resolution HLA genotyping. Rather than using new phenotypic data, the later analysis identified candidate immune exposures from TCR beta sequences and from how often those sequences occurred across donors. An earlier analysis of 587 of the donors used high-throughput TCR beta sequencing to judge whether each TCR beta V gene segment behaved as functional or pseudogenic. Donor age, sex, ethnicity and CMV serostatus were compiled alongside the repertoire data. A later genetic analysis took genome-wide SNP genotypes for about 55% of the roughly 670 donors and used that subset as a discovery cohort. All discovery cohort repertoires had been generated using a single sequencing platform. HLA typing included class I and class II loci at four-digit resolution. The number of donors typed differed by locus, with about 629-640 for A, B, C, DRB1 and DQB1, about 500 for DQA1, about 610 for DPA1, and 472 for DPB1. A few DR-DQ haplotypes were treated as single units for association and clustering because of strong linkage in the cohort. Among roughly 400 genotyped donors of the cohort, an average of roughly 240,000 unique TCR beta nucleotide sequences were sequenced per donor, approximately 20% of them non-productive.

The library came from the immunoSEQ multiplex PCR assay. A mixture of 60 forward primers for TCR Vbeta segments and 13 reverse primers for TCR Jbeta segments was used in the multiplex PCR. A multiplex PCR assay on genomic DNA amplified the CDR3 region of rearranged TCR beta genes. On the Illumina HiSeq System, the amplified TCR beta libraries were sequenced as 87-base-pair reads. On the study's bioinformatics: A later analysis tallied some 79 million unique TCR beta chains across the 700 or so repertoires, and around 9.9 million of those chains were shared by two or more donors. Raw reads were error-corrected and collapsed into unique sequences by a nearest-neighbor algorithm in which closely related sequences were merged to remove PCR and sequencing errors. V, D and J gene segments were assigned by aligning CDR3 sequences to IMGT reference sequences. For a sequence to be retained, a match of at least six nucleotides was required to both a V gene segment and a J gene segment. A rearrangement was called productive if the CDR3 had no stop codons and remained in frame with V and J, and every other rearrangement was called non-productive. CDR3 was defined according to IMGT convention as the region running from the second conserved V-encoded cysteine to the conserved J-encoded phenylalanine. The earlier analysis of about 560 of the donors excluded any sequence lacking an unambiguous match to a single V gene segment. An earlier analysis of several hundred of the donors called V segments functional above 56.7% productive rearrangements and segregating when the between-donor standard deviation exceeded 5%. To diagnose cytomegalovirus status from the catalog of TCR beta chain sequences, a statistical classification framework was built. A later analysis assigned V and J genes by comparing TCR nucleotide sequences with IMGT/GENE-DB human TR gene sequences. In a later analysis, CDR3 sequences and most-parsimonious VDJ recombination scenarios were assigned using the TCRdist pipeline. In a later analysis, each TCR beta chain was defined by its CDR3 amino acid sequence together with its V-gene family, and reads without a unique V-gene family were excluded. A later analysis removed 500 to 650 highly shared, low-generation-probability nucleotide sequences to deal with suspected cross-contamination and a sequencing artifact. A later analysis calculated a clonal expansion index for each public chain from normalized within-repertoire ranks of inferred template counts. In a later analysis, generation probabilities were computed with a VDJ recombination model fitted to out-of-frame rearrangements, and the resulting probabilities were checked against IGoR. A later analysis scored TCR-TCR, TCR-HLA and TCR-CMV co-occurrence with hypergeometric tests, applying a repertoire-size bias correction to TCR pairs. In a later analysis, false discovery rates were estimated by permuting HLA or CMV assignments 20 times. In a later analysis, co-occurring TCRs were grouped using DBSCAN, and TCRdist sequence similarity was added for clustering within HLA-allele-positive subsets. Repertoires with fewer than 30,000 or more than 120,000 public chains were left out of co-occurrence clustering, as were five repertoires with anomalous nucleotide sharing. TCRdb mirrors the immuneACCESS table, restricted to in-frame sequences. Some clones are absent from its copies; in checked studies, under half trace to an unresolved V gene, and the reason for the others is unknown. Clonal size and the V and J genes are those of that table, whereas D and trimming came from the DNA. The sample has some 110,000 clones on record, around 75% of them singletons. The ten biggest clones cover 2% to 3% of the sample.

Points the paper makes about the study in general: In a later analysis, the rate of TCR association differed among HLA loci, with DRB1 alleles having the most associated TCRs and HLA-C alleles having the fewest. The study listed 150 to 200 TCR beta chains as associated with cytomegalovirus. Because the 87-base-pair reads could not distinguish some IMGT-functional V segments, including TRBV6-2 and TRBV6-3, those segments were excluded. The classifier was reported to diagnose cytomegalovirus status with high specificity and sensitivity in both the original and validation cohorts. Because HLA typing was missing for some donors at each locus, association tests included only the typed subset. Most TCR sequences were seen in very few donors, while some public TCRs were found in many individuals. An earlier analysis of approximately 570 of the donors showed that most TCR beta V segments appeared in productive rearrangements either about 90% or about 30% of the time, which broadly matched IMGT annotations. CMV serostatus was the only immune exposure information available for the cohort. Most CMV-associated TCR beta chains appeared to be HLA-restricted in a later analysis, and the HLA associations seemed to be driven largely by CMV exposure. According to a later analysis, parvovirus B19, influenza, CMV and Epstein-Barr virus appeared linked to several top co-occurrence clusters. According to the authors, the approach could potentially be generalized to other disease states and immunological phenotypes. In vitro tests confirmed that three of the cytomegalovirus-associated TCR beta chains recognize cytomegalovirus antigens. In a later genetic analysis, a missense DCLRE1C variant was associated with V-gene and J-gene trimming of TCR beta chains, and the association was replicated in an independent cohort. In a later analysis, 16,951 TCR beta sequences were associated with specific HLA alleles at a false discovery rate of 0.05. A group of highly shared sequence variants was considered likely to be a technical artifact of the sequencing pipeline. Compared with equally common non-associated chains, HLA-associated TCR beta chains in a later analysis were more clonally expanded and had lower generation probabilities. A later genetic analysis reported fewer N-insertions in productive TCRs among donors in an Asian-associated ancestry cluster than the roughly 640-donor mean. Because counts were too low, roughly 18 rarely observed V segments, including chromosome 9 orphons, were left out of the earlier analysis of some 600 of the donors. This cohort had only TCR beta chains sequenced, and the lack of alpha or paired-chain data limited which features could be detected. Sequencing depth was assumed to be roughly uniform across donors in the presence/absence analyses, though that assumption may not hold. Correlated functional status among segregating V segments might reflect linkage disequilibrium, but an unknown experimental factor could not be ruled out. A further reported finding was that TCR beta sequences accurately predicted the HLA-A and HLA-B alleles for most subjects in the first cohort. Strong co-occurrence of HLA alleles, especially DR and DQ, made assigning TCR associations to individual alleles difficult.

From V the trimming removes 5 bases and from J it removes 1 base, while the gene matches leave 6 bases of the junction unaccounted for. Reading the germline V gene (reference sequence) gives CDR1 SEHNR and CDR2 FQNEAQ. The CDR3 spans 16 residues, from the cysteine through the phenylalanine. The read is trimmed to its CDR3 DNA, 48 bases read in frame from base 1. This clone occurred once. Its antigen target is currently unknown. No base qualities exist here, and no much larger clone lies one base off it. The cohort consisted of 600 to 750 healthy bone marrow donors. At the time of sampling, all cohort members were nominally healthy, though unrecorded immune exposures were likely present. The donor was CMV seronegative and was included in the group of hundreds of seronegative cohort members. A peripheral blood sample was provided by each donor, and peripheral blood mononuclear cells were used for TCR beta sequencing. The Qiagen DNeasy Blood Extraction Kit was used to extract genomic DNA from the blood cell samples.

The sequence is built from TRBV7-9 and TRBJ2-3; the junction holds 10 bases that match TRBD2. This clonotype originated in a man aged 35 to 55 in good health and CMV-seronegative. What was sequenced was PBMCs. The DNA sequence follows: TGTGCCAGCAGCCCAAGCGGGACTAGCGGCACAGATACGCAGTATTTT. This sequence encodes CASSPSGTSGTDTQYF.